This TCR beta chain was found in a study of Graves' ophthalmopathy and Graves' hyperthyroidism (dated by TCRdb to between 2018 and 2020). Regarding the research as a whole: Peripheral blood was collected before any treatment was given, at the time of initial diagnosis. In total, 120 to 150 blood samples were TCR-sequenced: approximately 40 ophthalmopathy, roughly 77 hyperthyroidism and some 17 hyperthyroidism-to-ophthalmopathy patients. A discovery set of 95 to 100 patients (around 40 ophthalmopathy, approximately 58 stable hyperthyroidism) was enrolled to explore V-J signatures distinguishing ophthalmopathy from hyperthyroidism. Once sampling was done, hyperthyroidism patients were given methimazole at a starting dose of 30 mg daily, while ophthalmopathy patients were given high-dose intravenous methylprednisolone. An independent validation cohort was composed of about 20 hyperthyroidism patients and 15 to 17 patients who later progressed from hyperthyroidism to ophthalmopathy. The study used TCR beta repertoire signatures to distinguish Graves' ophthalmopathy from Graves' hyperthyroidism and to predict progression to ophthalmopathy. In roughly 6 hyperthyroidism patients, the T-cell repertoire of thyroid tissue was compared with the T-cell repertoire of blood.

As concerns this clonotype: Its cognate antigen has yet to be identified. Per-base qualities were not stored, and no clone one base away is much larger.

Study-wide conclusions, independent of this receptor: In cross-validation, the 13-signature model distinguished ophthalmopathy from stable hyperthyroidism with approximately 88% sensitivity and roughly 81% specificity, and in the test set the corresponding values were roughly 80% and 76%. Most of the expanded thyroid clonotypes with a frequency above 0.001 were also detected in blood, and it was suggested that the thyroid immune response may be reflected by blood repertoires. In validation, the model predicted ophthalmopathy progression with 55% to 71% sensitivity and 72.22% specificity; some 13 predicted patients were CT-confirmed with GO in a median of roughly 6.8 months. Sample size was not predetermined statistically, and investigators were not blinded to group allocation.

Ophthalmopathy patients were characterized by moderately to severely active disease, a Clinical Activity Score of at least 3, a NOSPECS grade of at least 4, and a disease duration under 3 months. Patients with other autoimmune diseases, uncontrolled infections, pregnancy or lactation were excluded. Diagnosis was based on clinical symptoms, serum thyroxine, TRAb, thyroid ultrasound and orbital computed tomography. Using Ficoll-Paque density gradient centrifugation, PBMCs were isolated from 8.5 to 10 ml of fresh peripheral blood. Total RNA was extracted using Trizol reagent, and RNA quality was checked on an Agilent 2100 Bioanalyzer. For repertoire sequencing, TCR beta CDR3 regions were amplified from RNA transcripts. The first round of RT-PCR was done with HTBI primers and the Qiagen OneStep RT-PCR kit, and was followed by a second round of multiplex PCR, then size selection and purification. Sequencing of the libraries was carried out on an Illumina HiSeq2000 in paired-end mode with 100 bp reads. The original methods were these. SOAPnuke was used to process the reads, removing any read that contained adapters or uncalled bases, had a mean Phred below 15, or lacked an exact match to the constant primer or identifier. High-quality paired reads were merged with COPE v1.2.5. Each unique nucleotide sequence was treated as a clonotype, and MiTCR v1.1 was used to align the clonotypes to the IMGT TRB V, D and J references. The analysis was limited to V-J combinations with a frequency above 0.0001, which together covered over 99% of the repertoires. A TCR clonal expansion and chaos score per V-J combination was defined as the ratio of F50 clonal expansion to chaos observed in the TCRdist matrix. Welch's t-statistics and random forest were used to reduce the features to about twelve V-J combinations, which were then used as input to a naive Bayes classifier. The Morisita-Horn index was used to measure how similar the thyroid and blood repertoires were. The public reads were reprocessed in TCRdb via fastp at Q25 and MiXCR, keeping in-frame beta chains. Rows matching on CDR3 protein sequence are summarized as one entry with the most common DNA and genes. TCRdb's processing, not the study's, gives the V and J calls here. The sample profile shows about 230,000 distinct CDR3 sequences; 40% to 50% of them were found once. Less than 50% of the sample is taken by the ten largest.

From the cysteine through the phenylalanine, the CDR3 covers 13 amino acids. The CDR3 DNA has 39 bases and is translated from base 1. The CDR1 and CDR2 encoded by the germline V gene (reference sequence) are DFQATT and SNEGSKA. Deletion took 5 bases off V and 6 bases off J, with a span of 14 bases between the germline ends. The receptor chain draws on TRBV20-1 and TRBJ2-1; the D gene could be either TRBD1 or TRBD2, each agreeing at 6 bases. The receptor comes from an adult man with Graves' ophthalmopathy. Sequencing was done on a sample of peripheral blood. CDR3 sequence: CSARSGGGNEQFF. The nucleotides read TGCAGTGCTCGTAGCGGAGGGGGCAATGAGCAGTTCTTC.